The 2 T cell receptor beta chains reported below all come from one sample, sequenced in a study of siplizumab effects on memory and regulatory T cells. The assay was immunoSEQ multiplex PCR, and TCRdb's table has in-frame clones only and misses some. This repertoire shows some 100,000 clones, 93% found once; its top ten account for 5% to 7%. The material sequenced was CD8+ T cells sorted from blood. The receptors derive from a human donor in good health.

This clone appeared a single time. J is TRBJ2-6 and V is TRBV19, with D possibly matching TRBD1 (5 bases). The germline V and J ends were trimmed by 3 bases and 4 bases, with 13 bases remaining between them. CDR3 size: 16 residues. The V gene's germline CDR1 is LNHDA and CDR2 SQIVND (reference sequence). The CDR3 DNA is TGTGCCAGTAGTATTTCTCAGGGATCCGGGGCCAACGTCCTGACTTTC. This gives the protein CASSISQGSGANVLTF.

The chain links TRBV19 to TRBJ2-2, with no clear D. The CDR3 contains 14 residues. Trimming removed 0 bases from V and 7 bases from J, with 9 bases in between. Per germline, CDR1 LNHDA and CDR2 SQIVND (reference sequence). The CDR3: CASSIDLAIGELFF. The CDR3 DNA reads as TGTGCCAGTAGTATAGATCTCGCGATCGGGGAGCTGTTTTTT.